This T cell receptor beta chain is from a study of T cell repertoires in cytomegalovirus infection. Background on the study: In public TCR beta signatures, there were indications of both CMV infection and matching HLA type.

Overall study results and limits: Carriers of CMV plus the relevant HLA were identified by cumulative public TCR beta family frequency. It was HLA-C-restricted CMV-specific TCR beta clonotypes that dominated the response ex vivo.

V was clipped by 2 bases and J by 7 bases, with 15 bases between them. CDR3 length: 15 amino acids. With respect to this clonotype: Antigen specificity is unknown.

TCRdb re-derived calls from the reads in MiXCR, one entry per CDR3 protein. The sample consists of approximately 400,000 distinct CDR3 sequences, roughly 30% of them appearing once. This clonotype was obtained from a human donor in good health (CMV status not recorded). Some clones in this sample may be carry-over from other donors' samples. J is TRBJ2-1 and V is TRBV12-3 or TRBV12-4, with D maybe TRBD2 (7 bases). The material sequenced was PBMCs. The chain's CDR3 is CASSLRGGGRNEQFF. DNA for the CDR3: TGTGCCAGCAGTTTAAGGGGGGGGGGCCGGAATGAGCAGTTCTTC.